These 8 T cell receptor beta chains were sequenced from one sample in a study of regulatory T cells in long-lasting Graves disease. For TCR beta, libraries came from iRepertoire HTBI primers and Arm-PCR of CDR3 regions. TCRdb analysed the multiplex PCR reads with MiXCR anew, one entry per CDR3 protein. The table records under 450,000 distinct CDR3 sequences, approximately 23% of them present only once. Time point specified: persistent/refractory GD, antithyroid drugs over 5 years with positive TRAb. Generation of the TCR library employed RNA extracted from PBMCs. Sequenced here: peripheral blood mononuclear cells (PBMCs), sampled when the disease was refractory, from a patient treated with antithyroid drugs. Receptors were obtained from a woman between 40 and 55 years old with Graves disease.

This clonotype was recorded a few times. V gene TRBV12-3 or TRBV12-4 combines with J gene TRBJ1-2, with TRBD1 identical over 9 bases. This CDR3 has 15 amino acids. The V segment lost 4 bases and the J segment 2 bases; nucleotides outside the gene matches: 5. This CDR3 reads CASSSQGQGNYGYTF. For the CDR3, the DNA is TGTGCCAGCAGTTCCCAGGGACAGGGAAACTATGGCTACACCTTC.

This clonotype was detected ten times or more. The J gene is TRBJ1-3, the V gene TRBV15; D might be TRBD1 (5 bases). The ends were cut back, 0 bases at V and 6 bases at J, with 12 bases in the middle. CDR3 length equals 15 residues. Germline lookup yields CDR1 LNHNV and CDR2 YYDKDF (reference sequence). The CDR3 coding sequence is TGTGCCACCAGCAGAGATGGCAGGGCGACAAACACCATATATTTT. This encodes CATSRDGRATNTIYF.

J is TRBJ2-2 and V is TRBV14, with 7 bases lining up with TRBD1. This CDR3 has 15 residues. The germline CDR1 and CDR2 sequences are SGHDN and FVKESK. With V trimmed by 3 bases and J by 7 bases, 8 bases remained unmatched. The CDR3 bases are TGTGCCAGCAGCCATGGCGGCAGGGGGAGCGGGGAGCTGTTTTTT. It specifies CASSHGGRGSGELFF.

This clonotype showed up just a few times. This chain joins TRBV19 and TRBJ1-1; TRBD1 is a possible D gene (6 bases). The V end lost 8 bases, the J end lost 7 bases, and 14 bases lay between the germline ends. The length of the CDR3 is 12 residues. In germline, CDR1 is LNHDA, CDR2 SQIVND (reference sequence). The CDR3 DNA sequence: TGTGCCAGTTTTAAAGGGACAAATGAAGCTTTCTTT. Its protein is CASFKGTNEAFF.

This clonotype has a count of ten or more. The chain has TRBV28 and TRBJ2-5, with a weak D call TRBD1 (5 bases). Per the germline V gene, CDR1 is MDHEN and CDR2 is SYDVKM. Trimming took 3 bases from V and 3 from J, leaving 8 bases between them. The CDR3 length is 13 residues. The CDR3 bases are TGTGCCAGCAGTTTTGGGGCAAAAGAGACCCAGTACTTC. Translating it yields CASSFGAKETQYF.

The V and J genes are TRBV19 and TRBJ1-2, with a tentative D call TRBD1 (5 bases). The CDR3 sequence is 15 residues long. V was clipped by 4 bases and J by 3 bases, with 15 bases between them. Germline CDR1 is LNHDA and CDR2 is SQIVND (reference sequence). The CDR3 nucleotides are TGTGCCAGTAGTACTCCTACGAAGGGACACTATGGCTACACCTTC. Protein sequence: CASSTPTKGHYGYTF.

Ten or more counts support this clonotype. This chain connects TRBV20-1 to TRBJ1-6, with 7 bases fitting TRBD1. V shed 3 bases, J shed 5 bases, and the junction held 10 bases outside the gene matches. This CDR3 is 16 amino acids long. Germline CDR1 and CDR2: DFQATT and SNEGSKA (reference sequence). The CDR3 here is CSARKQGRIHNSPLHF. Written as DNA, the CDR3 is TGCAGTGCTAGGAAACAGGGGAGAATCCATAATTCACCCCTCCACTTT.

The chain couples TRBV30 to TRBJ2-7; D not certain. Trimming shortened V by 4 bases and J by 3 bases, and 10 bases separated the two germline ends. CDR3 length equals 12 residues. Germline V lookup: CDR1 GTSNPN, CDR2 SVGIG (reference sequence). The CDR3 region has the DNA TGTGCCTGGACACGTGGCAACTACGAGCAGTACGTC. Protein sequence: CAWTRGNYEQYV.